The TCR beta chain described here comes from a study of Graves' ophthalmopathy and Graves' hyperthyroidism (dated 2018 in TCRdb). For the study in its entirety: Peripheral blood samples were taken at the time of initial diagnosis, before any treatment was given. In total, approximately 130 blood samples were TCR-sequenced: some 43 ophthalmopathy, under 85 hyperthyroidism and approximately 17 hyperthyroidism-to-ophthalmopathy patients. To explore V-J signatures distinguishing ophthalmopathy from hyperthyroidism, a discovery set of some 100 patients (about 41 ophthalmopathy, over 55 stable hyperthyroidism) was enrolled. The study used signatures of the TCR beta repertoire to tell Graves' ophthalmopathy apart from Graves' hyperthyroidism and to predict which patients would progress to ophthalmopathy. An independent validation cohort comprised some 19 hyperthyroidism patients and 15 to 17 patients who later progressed from hyperthyroidism to ophthalmopathy. Following sampling, methimazole starting at 30 mg daily was administered to hyperthyroidism patients, and high-dose intravenous methylprednisolone was administered to ophthalmopathy patients. In over five hyperthyroidism patients, the T-cell repertoires found in thyroid tissue were compared with those found in blood.

The germline V gene encodes CDR1 SGHTA and CDR2 FQGNSA. From the cysteine up to the phenylalanine, the CDR3 has a length of 14 residues. Left in the record is the CDR3 DNA by itself, 42 bases read in frame from the first base. The V and J ends are trimmed by 1 base and 5 bases, leaving 11 bases between them. This clonotype was seen at least ten times. Its antigen is unknown. Base qualities are missing; no much larger clone stands one base away. For repertoire sequencing, TCR beta CDR3 regions were amplified from RNA transcripts. HTBI primers and the Qiagen OneStep RT-PCR kit were used in a first-round RT-PCR, which was followed by a second-round multiplex PCR, size selection and purification. The libraries underwent paired-end sequencing with 100 bp reads on an Illumina HiSeq2000. As for the original processing: SOAPnuke was used to process the reads, removing any read that contained adapters or uncalled bases, had a mean Phred below 15, or lacked an exact match to the constant primer or identifier. COPE v1.2.5 was used to merge the high-quality paired reads. Clonotypes were defined as unique nucleotide sequences and were aligned to IMGT TRB V, D and J references using MiTCR v1.1. Analysis was restricted to V-J combinations with a frequency above 0.0001, which covered 99.2% of repertoires. For each V-J combination, a TCR clonal expansion and chaos score was defined as F50 clonal expansion divided by the chaos observed in the TCRdist matrix. Welch's t-statistics and random forest were used to reduce features to about 14 V-J combinations, which were fed into a naive Bayes classifier. Thyroid-blood repertoire similarity was quantified with the Morisita-Horn index. TCRdb passed the public sequencing reads through fastp at Q25 and MiXCR, retaining productive beta sequences. Identical CDR3 proteins give one entry, which carries the most common genes and DNA. TCRdb, not the authors, supplied the V and J calls. The sample table contains approximately 700,000 distinct CDR3 sequences; only one count was recorded for around 40% of them. The ten most abundant clones make up 44% of the sample.

Ophthalmopathy patients were characterized by moderately to severely active disease, a Clinical Activity Score of at least 3, a NOSPECS grade of at least 4, and a disease duration under 3 months. Patients with other autoimmune diseases, uncontrolled infections, pregnancy or lactation were excluded. Clinical symptoms, serum thyroxine, TRAb, thyroid ultrasound and orbital computed tomography were used for diagnosis. PBMCs were isolated from 10 ml of fresh peripheral blood by Ficoll-Paque density gradient centrifugation. Total RNA was extracted with Trizol reagent and quality-checked on an Agilent 2100 Bioanalyzer. The full study reports these points: Sample size was not statistically predetermined, and group allocation was not concealed from the investigators. In cross-validation, the 13-signature model distinguished ophthalmopathy from stable hyperthyroidism with 85% to 90% sensitivity and roughly 81% specificity, and in the test set the corresponding values were roughly 78% and 74%. In validation, the model predicted ophthalmopathy progression with over 60% sensitivity and approximately 72% specificity; some 13 predicted patients were CT-confirmed with GO in a median of around 6.5 months. Most expanded thyroid clonotypes with frequency above 0.001 were also detected in blood, suggesting blood repertoires may reflect the thyroid immune response.

The chain is made from TRBV7-2 and TRBJ2-5; TRBD1 might be the D gene, on 5 matching bases. The receptor's source is an adult man with Graves' ophthalmopathy. Sequenced sample: peripheral blood. The CDR3 reads as follows: CASSLGRVGETQYF. At the DNA level, the sequence is TGTGCCAGCAGCTTAGGCAGGGTCGGGGAGACCCAGTACTTC.